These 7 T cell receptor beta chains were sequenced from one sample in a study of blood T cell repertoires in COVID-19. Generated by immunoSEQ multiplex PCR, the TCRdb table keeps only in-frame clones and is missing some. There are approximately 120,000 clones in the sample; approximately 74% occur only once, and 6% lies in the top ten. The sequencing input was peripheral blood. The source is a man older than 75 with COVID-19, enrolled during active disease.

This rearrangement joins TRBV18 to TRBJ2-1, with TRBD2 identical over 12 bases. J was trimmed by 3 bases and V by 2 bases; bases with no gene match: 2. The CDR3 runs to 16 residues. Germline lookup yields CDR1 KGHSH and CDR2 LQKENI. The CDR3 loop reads CASSPGLAGHYNEQFF. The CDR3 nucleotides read TGTGCCAGCTCACCAGGACTAGCGGGACACTACAATGAGCAGTTCTTC.

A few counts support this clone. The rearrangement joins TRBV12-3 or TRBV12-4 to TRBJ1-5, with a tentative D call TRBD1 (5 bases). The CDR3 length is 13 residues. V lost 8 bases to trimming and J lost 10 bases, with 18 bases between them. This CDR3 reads CASAKFQGFPQHF. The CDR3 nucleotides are TGTGCCAGCGCAAAGTTCCAGGGATTTCCCCAGCATTTT.

The CDR3 is CASSLTGGGSSYNEQFF. The CDR3 bases are TGCGCCAGCAGCTTGACAGGGGGCGGATCGTCCTACAATGAGCAGTTCTTC. The chain carries TRBV5-1 and TRBJ2-1, with 9 bases lining up with TRBD1. CDR1 and CDR2 (germline): SGHRS, YFSETQ. J lost 1 base, V lost 1 base, and 6 bases had no gene match. The length of the CDR3 is 17 residues.

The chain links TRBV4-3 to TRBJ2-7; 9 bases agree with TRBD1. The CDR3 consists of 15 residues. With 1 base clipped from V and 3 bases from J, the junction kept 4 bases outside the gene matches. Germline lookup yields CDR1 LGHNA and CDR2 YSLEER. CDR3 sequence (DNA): TGCGCCAGCAGCCAAGGGACAGGGGATTACTACGAGCAGTACTTC. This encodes CASSQGTGDYYEQYF.

The CDR3 DNA follows: TGTGCCAGCAGCTGGACAGGGAGCTATGGCTACACCTTC. Protein product: CASSWTGSYGYTF. The chain is built from TRBV5-5 and TRBJ1-2; the match to TRBD1 covers 8 bases. This CDR3 contains 13 residues. CDR1 and CDR2 from the germline V gene are SGHKS and YYEKEE (reference sequence). V trimming: 3 bases; J trimming: 4 bases; junction bases outside the gene matches: 2.

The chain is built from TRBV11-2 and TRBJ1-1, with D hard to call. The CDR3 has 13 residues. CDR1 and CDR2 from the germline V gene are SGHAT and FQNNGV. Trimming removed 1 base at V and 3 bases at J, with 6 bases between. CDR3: CASSLGEDTEAFF. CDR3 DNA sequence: TGTGCCAGCAGCTTAGGGGAGGACACTGAAGCTTTCTTT.

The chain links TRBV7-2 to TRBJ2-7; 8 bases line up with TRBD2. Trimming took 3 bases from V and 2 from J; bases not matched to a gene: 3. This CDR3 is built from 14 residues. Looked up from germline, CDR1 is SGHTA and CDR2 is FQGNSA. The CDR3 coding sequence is TGTGCCAGCAGCTTCACTAGCGGACCCTACGAGCAGTACTTC. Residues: CASSFTSGPYEQYF.